This T cell receptor beta chain stems from a study of cytomegalovirus exposure and HLA in healthy donors. V lost 6 bases, J lost 6 bases, and 11 bases lay in between. The V gene's germline CDR1 is DFQATT and CDR2 SNEGSKA (reference sequence). The CDR3 totals 11 residues. Study results and limitations: Reportedly, cytomegalovirus status was diagnosed with high sensitivity and specificity.

Details on this clone: Its antigen is undetermined.

The PCR contained 60 Vbeta and 13 Jbeta primers. Method: immunoSEQ multiplex PCR; TCRdb's copy keeps in-frame clones and lacks some. In the table there are 45,000 to 60,000 clones, approximately 73% of which are singletons. J is TRBJ1-1 and V is TRBV20-1; D not certain. Material: PBMCs. This receptor was taken from a man between 18 and 29 years old in good health and CMV-seronegative. For the CDR3, the DNA is TGCAGTGCCACAACGTCCCCTGAAGCTTTCTTT. Protein product: CSATTSPEAFF.